A selection of T cell receptor beta chains follows, all from one sample in a study of blood T cell repertoires in COVID-19. Repertoires were generated with immunoSEQ multiplex PCR, while TCRdb's copy carries only in-frame clones and drops some. The profile shows a few hundred thousand clones, roughly 84% of them singletons. Sequences were obtained from PBMCs or T cells enriched from blood (not recorded which). The receptors originated from a woman in her 30s who had recovered from COVID-19. CDR3s include the opening cysteine and the closing phenylalanine or tryptophan. The order of the fields is clone size, V gene, D gene, J gene, CDR3 protein, CDR3 DNA. A D gene is named only where the DNA matches it firmly. The size field is filled for only some rows; it gives once, few, many or a size class.

size: .; V: TRBV27; D: TRBD1; J: TRBJ2-3; CDR3: CASSPRDRVTDTQYF; DNA: TGTGCCAGCAGTCCCAGGGACAGGGTTACAGATACGCAGTATTTT
size: .; V: TRBV18; D: TRBD2; J: TRBJ2-3; CDR3: CASSHGTSGPDTQYF; DNA: TGTGCCAGCTCACACGGGACTAGCGGCCCAGATACGCAGTATTTT
size: .; V: TRBV5-1; D: TRBD1; J: TRBJ1-2; CDR3: CASSRDSVANYGYTF; DNA: TGCGCCAGCAGCAGGGACAGTGTGGCTAACTATGGCTACACCTTC
size: .; V: TRBV7-3; D: .; J: TRBJ1-3; CDR3: CASSNGGSGNTIYF; DNA: TGTGCCAGCAGTAACGGTGGCTCTGGAAACACCATATATTTT
size: .; V: TRBV29-1; D: TRBD1; J: TRBJ2-2; CDR3: CSVRTGWNGELFF; DNA: TGCAGCGTTAGGACAGGATGGAACGGGGAGCTGTTTTTT
size: .; V: TRBV7-8; D: .; J: TRBJ1-5; CDR3: CASSPLGRVSNQPQHF; DNA: TGTGCCAGCAGCCCCTTGGGGAGAGTTAGCAATCAGCCCCAGCATTTT
size: .; V: TRBV5-1; D: .; J: TRBJ2-1; CDR3: CASSLLGLVGNEQFF; DNA: TGCGCCAGCAGCTTGTTAGGTCTAGTCGGCAATGAGCAGTTCTTC
size: .; V: TRBV6-6; D: TRBD1; J: TRBJ1-5; CDR3: CASSYAGQASNQPQHF; DNA: TGTGCCAGCAGTTACGCCGGACAGGCGAGTAATCAGCCCCAGCATTTT
size: .; V: TRBV6-2/TRBV6-3; D: TRBD1; J: TRBJ1-1; CDR3: CASSYSPGGYRTEAFF; DNA: TGTGCCAGCAGTTACTCACCAGGGGGCTATCGGACTGAAGCTTTCTTT
size: .; V: TRBV7-3; D: .; J: TRBJ1-1; CDR3: CASSLWGGPEAFF; DNA: TGTGCCAGCAGCTTATGGGGAGGGCCTGAAGCTTTCTTT
size: .; V: TRBV2; D: TRBD2; J: TRBJ2-1; CDR3: CASRRLASSYNEQFF; DNA: TGTGCCAGCAGGAGACTAGCGAGCTCCTACAATGAGCAGTTCTTC
size: .; V: TRBV6-4; D: TRBD1; J: TRBJ1-1; CDR3: CASSGGQGKLLMNTEAFF; DNA: TGTGCCAGCAGTGGCGGACAGGGGAAACTTTTAATGAACACTGAAGCTTTCTTT
size: .; V: TRBV11-2; D: TRBD1; J: TRBJ1-1; CDR3: CASSSTGGSTEAFF; DNA: TGTGCCAGCAGCTCGACAGGGGGTAGCACTGAAGCTTTCTTT
size: .; V: TRBV7-9; D: .; J: TRBJ1-2; CDR3: CASTFQGAHGYTF; DNA: TGTGCCAGCACCTTCCAGGGTGCGCATGGCTACACCTTC
size: .; V: TRBV15; D: .; J: TRBJ1-1; CDR3: CATSRDKGTQAFF; DNA: TGTGCCACCAGCAGAGATAAGGGGACACAAGCTTTCTTT
size: .; V: TRBV24-1; D: .; J: TRBJ1-2; CDR3: CATSDHPQAGNYGYTF; DNA: TGTGCCACCAGTGACCACCCCCAAGCAGGAAACTATGGCTACACCTTC
size: .; V: TRBV5-1; D: .; J: TRBJ1-6; CDR3: CASSSGGGSPLHF; DNA: TGCGCCAGCAGCTCCGGGGGGGGGTCACCCCTCCACTTT
size: few; V: TRBV20-1; D: .; J: TRBJ2-7; CDR3: CSARGLGEQYF; DNA: TGCAGTGCTAGGGGGCTAGGCGAGCAGTACTTC
size: .; V: TRBV3-1/TRBV3-2; D: TRBD1; J: TRBJ2-3; CDR3: CASSQPGQGRKDTQYF; DNA: TGTGCCAGCAGCCAACCGGGACAGGGTCGAAAAGATACGCAGTATTTT
size: .; V: TRBV7-6; D: .; J: TRBJ1-3; CDR3: CASSPQGNTIYF; DNA: TGTGCCAGCAGCCCCCAGGGAAACACCATATATTTT
size: .; V: TRBV5-1; D: .; J: TRBJ2-7; CDR3: CASSGDRPPWAYEQYF; DNA: TGCGCCAGCAGCGGTGACAGGCCCCCGTGGGCCTACGAGCAGTACTTC
size: .; V: TRBV6-6; D: TRBD2; J: TRBJ2-3; CDR3: CASRPVAGGPGDTQYF; DNA: TGTGCCAGCAGACCAGTAGCGGGGGGGCCGGGAGATACGCAGTATTTT
size: .; V: TRBV15; D: .; J: TRBJ1-2; CDR3: CATSRGEGSGYTF; DNA: TGTGCCACCAGCAGGGGGGAGGGCAGTGGCTACACCTTC
size: .; V: TRBV12-5; D: .; J: TRBJ2-3; CDR3: CASGLEQGSTQYF; DNA: TGTGCTAGTGGTTTGGAACAGGGATCGACGCAGTATTTT
size: .; V: TRBV6-5; D: .; J: TRBJ2-7; CDR3: CASSMGASSYEQYF; DNA: TGTGCCAGCAGCATGGGGGCTAGCTCCTACGAGCAGTACTTC
size: .; V: TRBV6-5; D: .; J: TRBJ1-1; CDR3: CASSYLANTEAFF; DNA: TGTGCCAGCAGTTACCTGGCTAACACTGAAGCTTTCTTT
size: .; V: TRBV5-1; D: TRBD2; J: TRBJ2-1; CDR3: CASTSEGTSGGALYNEQFF; DNA: TGCGCCAGCACCTCTGAGGGGACTAGCGGGGGGGCCCTCTACAATGAGCAGTTCTTC
size: .; V: TRBV5-1; D: .; J: TRBJ1-1; CDR3: CASSHPSGNTEAFF; DNA: TGCGCCAGCAGCCATCCCTCGGGGAACACTGAAGCTTTCTTT
size: .; V: TRBV7-3; D: TRBD2; J: TRBJ2-5; CDR3: CASSPGLAFQETQYF; DNA: TGTGCCAGCAGCCCGGGACTAGCCTTTCAAGAGACCCAGTACTTC
size: .; V: TRBV12-5; D: TRBD1; J: TRBJ2-5; CDR3: CASGIGTGGGGTQYF; DNA: TGTGCTAGTGGTATCGGGACAGGGGGCGGAGGGACCCAGTACTTC
size: few; V: TRBV2; D: TRBD2; J: TRBJ2-7; CDR3: CASRGTADSGRAFYEQYF; DNA: TGTGCCAGCAGGGGGACAGCCGATAGCGGGAGGGCCTTCTACGAGCAGTACTTC
size: once; V: TRBV5-5; D: TRBD1; J: TRBJ2-5; CDR3: CASSLGRGLRQETQYF; DNA: TGTGCCAGCAGCTTGGGAAGGGGGCTACGCCAAGAGACCCAGTACTTC
size: .; V: TRBV27; D: .; J: TRBJ1-2; CDR3: CASSYTGIYGYTF; DNA: TGTGCCAGCAGTTATACAGGGATCTATGGCTACACCTTC
size: .; V: TRBV11-2; D: TRBD1; J: TRBJ1-1; CDR3: CASSLDPPGQQNTEAFF; DNA: TGTGCCAGCAGCTTAGATCCTCCGGGACAGCAGAACACTGAAGCTTTCTTT
size: .; V: TRBV6-4; D: .; J: TRBJ2-1; CDR3: CASSATGSGEQFF; DNA: TGTGCCAGCAGTGCTACGGGTTCCGGTGAGCAGTTCTTC
size: .; V: TRBV9; D: TRBD2; J: TRBJ2-1; CDR3: CASRAGTSAIDEQFF; DNA: TGTGCCAGCAGAGCCGGGACTAGCGCTATAGATGAGCAGTTCTTC
size: .; V: TRBV4-2; D: .; J: TRBJ2-3; CDR3: CASSQVADTDTQYF; DNA: TGTGCCAGCAGCCAGGTAGCGGACACAGATACGCAGTATTTT
size: .; V: TRBV27; D: TRBD2; J: TRBJ2-1; CDR3: CASSSRRSGNSYNEQFF; DNA: TGTGCCAGCAGTTCTAGGAGAAGCGGGAACTCCTACAATGAGCAGTTCTTC
size: .; V: TRBV12-3/TRBV12-4; D: .; J: TRBJ1-1; CDR3: CASSFSKHTEAFF; DNA: TGTGCCAGCAGTTTCTCTAAACACACTGAAGCTTTCTTT
size: .; V: TRBV6-1; D: TRBD2; J: TRBJ2-1; CDR3: CASSARTSGGAGFYNEQFF; DNA: TGTGCCAGCAGTGCCCGAACTAGCGGGGGGGCCGGGTTCTACAATGAGCAGTTCTTC
size: .; V: TRBV7-9; D: .; J: TRBJ2-5; CDR3: CASTNTGSETQYF; DNA: TGTGCCAGCACCAATACAGGTTCCGAGACCCAGTACTTC
size: .; V: TRBV3-1/TRBV3-2; D: TRBD1; J: TRBJ1-6; CDR3: CASSLGTGARWSPLHF; DNA: TGTGCCAGCAGCCTCGGGACAGGGGCTCGGTGGTCACCCCTCCACTTT
size: .; V: TRBV10-2; D: .; J: TRBJ1-4; CDR3: CASSEQGNKLFF; DNA: TGCGCCAGCAGTGAGCAGGGAAATAAACTGTTTTTT
size: .; V: TRBV11-3; D: .; J: TRBJ2-7; CDR3: CASSFSGSGQYF; DNA: TGTGCCAGCAGCTTCTCGGGAAGCGGGCAGTACTTC
size: .; V: TRBV6-5; D: .; J: TRBJ2-7; CDR3: CASSLNSYEQYF; DNA: TGTGCCAGCAGTCTTAACAGTTACGAGCAGTACTTC
size: .; V: TRBV5-1; D: .; J: TRBJ2-7; CDR3: CASSFNTYEQYF; DNA: TGCGCCAGCAGCTTTAACACCTACGAGCAGTACTTC
size: .; V: TRBV29-1; D: TRBD2; J: TRBJ2-7; CDR3: CSVRPGLAGGTEQYF; DNA: TGCAGCGTCCGTCCGGGACTAGCGGGAGGAACCGAGCAGTACTTC
size: .; V: TRBV5-4; D: .; J: TRBJ1-2; CDR3: CASSSRSQIYGYTF; DNA: TGTGCCAGCAGCTCCCGGAGCCAGATCTATGGCTACACCTTC